This T cell receptor beta chain was sequenced in a study of cytomegalovirus exposure and HLA in healthy donors (dated by TCRdb to between 2016 and 2019). General notes on the study: In an earlier analysis of some 550 of the donors, roughly 300 Gb of sequence data and approximately 120 million unique TCR beta sequences from roughly 190 million T cells were reported. Approximately 310 gigabases of sequencing data and tens of millions of unique TCR sequences were included in an early release covering roughly 600 HLA-typed donors. Of the 398 genotyped donors, around 81% fell in the genetic ancestry cluster associated with self-reported Caucasian donors. The study was designed to test whether signatures of past pathogen exposure could be identified by cataloging public T cell receptors. The study used immunosequencing to profile the T cell repertoires of approximately 690 subjects and linked those repertoires to cytomegalovirus serostatus. A separate validation cohort of 100 to 150 different subjects was used in addition to the 666-subject first cohort. High-throughput TCR immunosequencing, statistical association of individual TCRs with disease status, and machine learning were combined to predict cytomegalovirus infection status. To study patterns of TCR occurrence, a later analysis re-analyzed previously published TCR beta repertoires from several hundred donors and added high-resolution HLA genotyping. Rather than drawing on any new phenotypic data, the later analysis identified candidate immune exposures from TCR beta sequences and the way those sequences occurred across donors. In an earlier analysis of 500 to 650 of the donors, high-throughput TCR beta sequencing was used to judge whether each TCR beta V gene segment behaved as functional or pseudogenic. Donor age, sex, ethnicity and CMV serostatus were collected together with the repertoire data. A later genetic analysis took genome-wide SNP genotypes for 398 of the 666 donors and used that subset as a discovery cohort. Every discovery cohort repertoire had been produced on one sequencing platform. HLA typing included class I and class II loci at four-digit resolution. The number of typed donors differed by locus: about 620-640 for A, B, C, DRB1 and DQB1; some 500 for DQA1; roughly 600 for DPA1; and around 490 for DPB1. Roughly 5 DR-DQ haplotypes were handled as single units for association and clustering, since linkage in the cohort was strong. Among 398 genotyped donors of the cohort, an average of approximately 240,000 unique TCR beta nucleotide sequences were sequenced per donor, around 20% of them non-productive. Results the study describes overall, beyond this receptor: It was suggested by the authors that the approach could potentially be generalized to other disease states and immunological phenotypes. Strong co-occurrence of HLA alleles, especially DR and DQ, made assigning TCR associations to individual alleles difficult. In a later genetic analysis, a missense DCLRE1C variant was associated with V-gene and J-gene trimming of TCR beta chains, and the association was replicated in an independent cohort. A further reported finding was that TCR beta sequences accurately predicted the HLA-A and HLA-B alleles for most subjects in the first cohort. Several of the top co-occurrence clusters appeared to be linked to parvovirus B19, influenza, CMV and Epstein-Barr virus, according to a later analysis. Broadly in line with IMGT annotations, most TCR beta V segments showed up in productive rearrangements about 87% or about 30% of the time in an earlier analysis of approximately 600 of the donors. Because HLA typing was unavailable for some donors at each locus, only the typed subset was used in association tests. Most TCR sequences were observed very rarely across donors, whereas some public TCRs were present in many individuals. Linkage disequilibrium might explain the correlated functional status among segregating V segments, but an unknown experimental factor could not be excluded. Presence/absence analyses assumed roughly uniform sequencing depth across donors, an assumption that may not hold. In vitro tests confirmed that a few of the cytomegalovirus-associated TCR beta chains recognize cytomegalovirus antigens. At a false discovery rate of 0.05, a later analysis linked around 17,000 TCR beta sequences to specific HLA alleles. A later analysis found that most CMV-associated TCR beta chains appeared HLA-restricted, with HLA associations seemingly driven largely by CMV exposure. The classifier was reported to diagnose cytomegalovirus status with high specificity and sensitivity in both the original and validation cohorts. Some IMGT-functional V segments, including TRBV6-2 and TRBV6-3, could not be distinguished by the 87-base-pair reads and were therefore excluded. Compared with the roughly 700-donor mean, donors in an Asian-associated ancestry cluster had fewer N-insertions in productive TCRs, according to a later genetic analysis. The study gave a list of about 160 TCR beta chains associated with cytomegalovirus. Immune exposure information for the cohort was limited to CMV serostatus. Over 15 rarely observed V segments, including chromosome 9 orphons, were excluded from the earlier analysis of approximately 600 of the donors because counts were too low. According to a later analysis, TCR association rates differed among HLA loci, with DRB1 alleles showing the most associated TCRs and HLA-C alleles showing the fewest. In a later analysis, HLA-associated TCR beta chains were found to be more clonally expanded and to have lower generation probabilities than equally common non-associated chains. A cluster of highly shared sequence variants was judged likely to be a technical artifact of the sequencing pipeline. The cohort was sequenced for TCR beta chains only, and without alpha or paired-chain data the features that could be detected were limited.

Note on this clone: The antigen it binds to is not known. No qualities accompany the bases; no much larger clone lies one base away.

The CDR3 holds 14 amino acids from the cysteine to the phenylalanine. CDR3 DNA only is kept here, 42 bases in frame from base 1. Via the germline V gene, CDR1 is SGHDT and CDR2 YYEEEE. Between the V and J ends, shortened by 0 bases and 3 bases respectively, the junction contains 9 bases. The cohort was made up of around 720 healthy bone marrow donors. At the time of sampling, all cohort members were nominally healthy, though unrecorded immune exposures were likely present. The donor tested CMV seropositive and was one of the 289 seropositive cohort members. Every donor gave a peripheral blood sample, and the peripheral blood mononuclear cells from that sample were used for TCR beta sequencing. The Qiagen DNeasy Blood Extraction Kit was used to extract genomic DNA from the blood cell samples. Library creation used the immunoSEQ multiplex PCR assay. For the multiplex PCR, a mixture combining 60 forward primers for TCR Vbeta segments and 13 reverse primers for TCR Jbeta segments was used. The CDR3 region of rearranged TCR beta genes was amplified from genomic DNA with a multiplex PCR assay. The amplified TCR beta libraries were sequenced on the Illumina HiSeq System as 87-base-pair reads. On the authors' methods: A later analysis counted tens of millions of unique TCR beta chains across the 700 or so repertoires, and 9.5 million to 11 million of these chains were shared by at least two donors. Raw reads were error-corrected and collapsed into unique sequences by a nearest-neighbor algorithm in which closely related sequences were merged to remove PCR and sequencing errors. To assign V, D and J gene segments, CDR3 sequences were aligned to IMGT reference sequences. Each retained sequence needed at least a six-nucleotide match to both a V gene segment and a J gene segment. A rearrangement was called productive if the CDR3 had no stop codons and remained in frame with V and J, and every other rearrangement was called non-productive. Following IMGT convention, CDR3 was defined as the stretch from the second conserved V-encoded cysteine up to the conserved J-encoded phenylalanine. Sequences without an unambiguous match to a single V gene segment were excluded from the earlier analysis of 500 to 700 of the donors. In an earlier analysis of 587 of the donors, V segments were called functional above 56.7% productive rearrangements and were called segregating when the between-donor standard deviation exceeded 5%. To diagnose cytomegalovirus status from the catalog of TCR beta chain sequences, a statistical classification framework was built. V and J gene assignment, in a later analysis, came from comparing TCR nucleotide sequences with IMGT/GENE-DB human TR gene sequences. Using the TCRdist pipeline, a later analysis assigned CDR3 sequences along with most-parsimonious VDJ recombination scenarios. In a later analysis, every TCR beta chain was defined by the combination of its CDR3 amino acid sequence and its V-gene family, and reads without a unique V-gene family were dropped. In a later analysis, approximately 590 highly shared, low-generation-probability nucleotide sequences were removed to address suspected cross-contamination and a sequencing artifact. In a later analysis, a clonal expansion index was calculated for each public chain from normalized within-repertoire ranks of inferred template counts. A later analysis computed generation probabilities with a VDJ recombination model fitted to out-of-frame rearrangements, and checked the results against IGoR. In a later analysis, hypergeometric tests were used to score TCR-TCR, TCR-HLA and TCR-CMV co-occurrence, with a repertoire-size bias correction applied to TCR pairs. A later analysis estimated false discovery rates by permuting HLA or CMV assignments 20 times. A later analysis grouped co-occurring TCRs with DBSCAN, adding TCRdist sequence similarity when clustering within HLA-allele-positive subsets. Co-occurrence clustering excluded repertoires with fewer than 30,000 or more than 120,000 public chains, plus five with anomalous nucleotide sharing. The clones in this table, taken by TCRdb from immuneACCESS, are in-frame only. Not every clone is retained; where verified, under half of the shortfall comes from an unresolved V gene, and the cause of the rest is unknown. That table is the source of V, J and clone size, and D and trimming were worked out from the DNA. The sample table lists under 250,000 clones, 75% to 85% of them with a count of one. The ten top clones hold less than 9% of the sample.

The V and J genes are TRBV5-6 and TRBJ1-1, and TRBD1 may be the D gene, going by 5 matching bases. The sample consisted of PBMCs. This receptor was obtained from a woman in her sixties in good health and CMV-seropositive. The encoded CDR3 is CASSLAGIDTEAFF. DNA sequence: TGTGCCAGCAGCTTGGCAGGGATCGACACTGAAGCTTTCTTT. The full variable domain, with segments outside the CDR3 supplied by the reference TRBV5-6 and TRBJ1-1 proteins, appears as DAGVTQSPTHLIKTRGQQVTLRCSPKSGHDTVSWYQQALGQGPQFIFQYYEEEERQRGNFPDRFSGHQFPNYSSELNVNALLLGDSALYLCASSLAGIDTEAFFGQGTRLTVV.